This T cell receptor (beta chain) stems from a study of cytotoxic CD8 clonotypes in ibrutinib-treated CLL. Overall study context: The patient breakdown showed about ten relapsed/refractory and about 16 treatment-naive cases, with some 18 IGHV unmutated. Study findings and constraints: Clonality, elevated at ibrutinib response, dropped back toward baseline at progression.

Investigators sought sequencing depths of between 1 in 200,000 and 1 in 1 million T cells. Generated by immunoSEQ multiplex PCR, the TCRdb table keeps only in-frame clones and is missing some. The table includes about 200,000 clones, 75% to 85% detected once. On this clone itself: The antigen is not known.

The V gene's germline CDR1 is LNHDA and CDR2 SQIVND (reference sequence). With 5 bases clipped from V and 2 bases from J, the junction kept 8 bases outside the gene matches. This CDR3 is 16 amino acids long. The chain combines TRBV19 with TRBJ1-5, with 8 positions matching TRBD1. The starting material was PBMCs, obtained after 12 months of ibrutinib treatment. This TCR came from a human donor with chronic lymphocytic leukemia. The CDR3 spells CASSPSGQGGNQPQHF. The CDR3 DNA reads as TGTGCCAGTAGTCCCTCTGGACAGGGAGGCAATCAGCCCCAGCATTTT. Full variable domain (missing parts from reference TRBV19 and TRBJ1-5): DGGITQSPKYLFRKEGQNVTLSCEQNLNHDAMYWYRQDPGQGLRLIYYSQIVNDFQKGDIAEGYSVSREKKESFPLTVTSAQKNPTAFYLCASSPSGQGGNQPQHFGDGTRLSIL.